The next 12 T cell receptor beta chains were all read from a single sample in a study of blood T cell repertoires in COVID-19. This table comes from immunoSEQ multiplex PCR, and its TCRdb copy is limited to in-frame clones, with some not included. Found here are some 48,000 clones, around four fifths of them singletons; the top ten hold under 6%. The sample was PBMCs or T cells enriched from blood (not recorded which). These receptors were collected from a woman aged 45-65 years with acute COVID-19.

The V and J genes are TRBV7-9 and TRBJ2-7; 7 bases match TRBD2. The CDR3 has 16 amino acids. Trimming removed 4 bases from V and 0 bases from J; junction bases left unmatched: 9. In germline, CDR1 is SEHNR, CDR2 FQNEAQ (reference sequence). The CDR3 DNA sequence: TGTGCCAGCAGCTCAAGAGGGCGGGGGAGCTCCTACGAGCAGTACTTC. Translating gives CASSSRGRGSSYEQYF.

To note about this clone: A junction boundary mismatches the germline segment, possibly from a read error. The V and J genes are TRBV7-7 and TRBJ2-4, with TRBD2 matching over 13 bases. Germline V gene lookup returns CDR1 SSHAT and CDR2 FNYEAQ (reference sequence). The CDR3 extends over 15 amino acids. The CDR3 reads CASSLEGLAGARGYF. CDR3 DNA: TGTGCTAGCAGCTTAGAAGGACTAGCGGGGGCCAGGGGATACTTC.

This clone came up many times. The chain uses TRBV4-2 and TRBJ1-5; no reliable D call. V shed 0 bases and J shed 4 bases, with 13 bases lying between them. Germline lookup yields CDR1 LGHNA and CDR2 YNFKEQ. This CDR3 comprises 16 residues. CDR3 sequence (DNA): TGTGCCAGCAGCCAAGACGGGGAAATCAGGAATCAGCCCCAGCATTTT. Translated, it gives CASSQDGEIRNQPQHF.

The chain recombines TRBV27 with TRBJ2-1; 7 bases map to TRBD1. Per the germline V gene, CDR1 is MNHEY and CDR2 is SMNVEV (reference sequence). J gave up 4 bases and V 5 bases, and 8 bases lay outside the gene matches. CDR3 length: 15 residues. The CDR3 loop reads CASSLVRDSYNEQFF. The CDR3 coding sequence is TGTGCCAGCAGTCTCGTCCGGGACAGTTACAATGAGCAGTTCTTC.

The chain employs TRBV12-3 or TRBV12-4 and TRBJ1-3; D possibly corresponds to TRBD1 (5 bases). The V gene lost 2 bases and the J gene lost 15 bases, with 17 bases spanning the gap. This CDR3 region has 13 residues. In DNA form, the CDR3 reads TGTGCCAGCAGTTTAAATCCGGCCAGGGCCCCATATTTT. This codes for CASSLNPARAPYF.

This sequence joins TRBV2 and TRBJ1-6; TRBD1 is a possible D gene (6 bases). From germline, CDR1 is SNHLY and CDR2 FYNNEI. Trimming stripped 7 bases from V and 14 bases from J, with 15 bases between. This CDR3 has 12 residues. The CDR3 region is CASTLRQVALHF. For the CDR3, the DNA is TGTGCCAGCACTCTGAGACAGGTTGCCCTCCACTTT.

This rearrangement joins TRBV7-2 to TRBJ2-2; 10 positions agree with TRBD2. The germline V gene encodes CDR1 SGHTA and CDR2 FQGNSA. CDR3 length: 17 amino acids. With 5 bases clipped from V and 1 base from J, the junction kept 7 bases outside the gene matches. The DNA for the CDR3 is TGTGCCAGCAGCCCGAGACTAGCGGGTATGAACACCGGGGAGCTGTTTTTT. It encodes CASSPRLAGMNTGELFF.

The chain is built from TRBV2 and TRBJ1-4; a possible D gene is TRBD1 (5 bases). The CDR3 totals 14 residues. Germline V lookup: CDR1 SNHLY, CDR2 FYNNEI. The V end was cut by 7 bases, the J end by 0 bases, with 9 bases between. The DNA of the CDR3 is TGTGCCAGCACCATGACAGCAACTAATGAAAAACTGTTTTTT. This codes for CASTMTATNEKLFF. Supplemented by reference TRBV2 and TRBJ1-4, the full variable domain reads EPEVTQTPSHQVTQMGQEVILRCVPISNHLYFYWYRQILGQKVEFLVSFYNNEISEKSEIFDDQFSVERPDGSNFTLKIRSTKLEDSAMYFCASTMTATNEKLFFGSGTQLSVL.

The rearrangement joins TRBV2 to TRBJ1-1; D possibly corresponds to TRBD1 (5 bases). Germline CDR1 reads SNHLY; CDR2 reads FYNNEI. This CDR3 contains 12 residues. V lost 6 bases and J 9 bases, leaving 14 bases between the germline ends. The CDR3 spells CASSETGGKAFF. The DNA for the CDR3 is TGTGCCAGCAGCGAAACCGGGGGAAAAGCTTTCTTT.

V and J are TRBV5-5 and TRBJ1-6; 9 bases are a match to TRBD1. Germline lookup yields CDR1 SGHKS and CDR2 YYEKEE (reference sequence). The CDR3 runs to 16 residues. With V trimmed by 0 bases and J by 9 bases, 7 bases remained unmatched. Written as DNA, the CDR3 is TGTGCCAGCAGCTTGGGGACAGGGGAATCCCGTTCACCCCTCCACTTT. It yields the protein CASSLGTGESRSPLHF.

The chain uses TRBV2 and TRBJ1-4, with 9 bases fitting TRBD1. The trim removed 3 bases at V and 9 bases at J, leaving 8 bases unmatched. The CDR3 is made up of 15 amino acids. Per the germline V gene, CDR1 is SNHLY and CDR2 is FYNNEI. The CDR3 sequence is CASSEIGTGRQKLFF. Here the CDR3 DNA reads TGTGCCAGCAGTGAGATCGGGACAGGGAGGCAAAAACTGTTTTTT.

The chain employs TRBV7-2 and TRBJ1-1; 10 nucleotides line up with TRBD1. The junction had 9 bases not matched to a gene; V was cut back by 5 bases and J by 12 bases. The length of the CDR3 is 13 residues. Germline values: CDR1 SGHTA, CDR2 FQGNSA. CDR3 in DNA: TGTGCCAGCAGCACCATCGACAGGGGGCGGACTTTCTTT. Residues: CASSTIDRGRTFF.